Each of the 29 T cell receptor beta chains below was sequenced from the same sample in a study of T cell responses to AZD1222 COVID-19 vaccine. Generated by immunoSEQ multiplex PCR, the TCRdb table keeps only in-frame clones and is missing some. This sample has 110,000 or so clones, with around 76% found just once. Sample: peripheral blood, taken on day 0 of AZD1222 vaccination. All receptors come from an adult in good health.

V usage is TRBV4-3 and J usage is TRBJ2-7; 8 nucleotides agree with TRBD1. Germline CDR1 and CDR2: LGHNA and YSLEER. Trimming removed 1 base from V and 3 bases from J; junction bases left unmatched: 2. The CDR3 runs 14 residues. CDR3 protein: CASSQATGGYEQYF. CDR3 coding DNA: TGCGCCAGCAGCCAAGCAACAGGGGGCTACGAGCAGTACTTC.

The CDR3 DNA reads TGTGCCAGCAGTGTGGGAGCGGGGGAAGCTTTCTTT. Amino acids: CASSVGAGEAFF. This chain joins TRBV2 and TRBJ1-1; no definite D call. This CDR3 has 12 amino acids. Germline-derived CDR1 and CDR2 are SNHLY and FYNNEI. V lost 4 bases and J 8 bases, leaving 11 bases between the germline ends.

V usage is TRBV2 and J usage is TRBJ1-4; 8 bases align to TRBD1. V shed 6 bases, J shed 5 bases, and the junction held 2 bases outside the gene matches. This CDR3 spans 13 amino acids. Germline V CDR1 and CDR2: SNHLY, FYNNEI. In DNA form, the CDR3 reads TGTGCCAGCAGACAGGGGGGGAATGAAAAACTGTTTTTT. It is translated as CASRQGGNEKLFF.

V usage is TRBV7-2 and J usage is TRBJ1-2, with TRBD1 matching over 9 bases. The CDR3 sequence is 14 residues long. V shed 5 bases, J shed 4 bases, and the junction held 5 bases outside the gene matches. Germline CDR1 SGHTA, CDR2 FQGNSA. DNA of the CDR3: TGTGCCAGCAGCCGGGACAGGGTGGGCTATGGCTACACCTTC. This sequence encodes CASSRDRVGYGYTF.

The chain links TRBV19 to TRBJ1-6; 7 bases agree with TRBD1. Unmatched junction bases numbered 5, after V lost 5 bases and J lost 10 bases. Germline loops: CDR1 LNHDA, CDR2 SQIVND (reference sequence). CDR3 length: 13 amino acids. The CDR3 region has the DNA TGTGCCAGTAGTCCAGGGGGAGGGTCACCCCTCCACTTT. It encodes CASSPGGGSPLHF. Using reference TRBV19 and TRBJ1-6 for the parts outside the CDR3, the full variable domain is DGGITQSPKYLFRKEGQNVTLSCEQNLNHDAMYWYRQDPGQGLRLIYYSQIVNDFQKGDIAEGYSVSREKKESFPLTVTSAQKNPTAFYLCASSPGGGSPLHFGNGTRLTVT.

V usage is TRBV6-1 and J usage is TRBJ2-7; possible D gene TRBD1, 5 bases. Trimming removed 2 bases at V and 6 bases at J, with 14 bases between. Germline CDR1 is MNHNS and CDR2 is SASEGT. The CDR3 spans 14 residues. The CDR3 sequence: CASSESPGISEQYF. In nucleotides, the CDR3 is TGTGCCAGCAGTGAATCGCCAGGGATTTCCGAGCAGTACTTC.

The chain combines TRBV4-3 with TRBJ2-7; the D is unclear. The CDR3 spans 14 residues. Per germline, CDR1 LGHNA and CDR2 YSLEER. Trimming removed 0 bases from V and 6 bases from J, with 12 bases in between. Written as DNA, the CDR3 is TGCGCCAGCAGCCAAGAGTGGACCTCCGGCGAGCAGTACTTC. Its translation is CASSQEWTSGEQYF.

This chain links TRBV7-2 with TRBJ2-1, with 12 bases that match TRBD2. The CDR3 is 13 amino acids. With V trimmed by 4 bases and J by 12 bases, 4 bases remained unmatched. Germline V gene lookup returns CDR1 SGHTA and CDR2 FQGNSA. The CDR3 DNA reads TGTGCCAGCAGCTCTCAACTAGCGGGGGGGCAGTTCTTC. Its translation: CASSSQLAGGQFF. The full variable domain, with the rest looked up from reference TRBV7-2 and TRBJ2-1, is GAGVSQSPSNKVTEKGKDVELRCDPISGHTALYWYRQSLGQGLEFLIYFQGNSAPDKSGLPSDRFSAERTGGSVSTLTIQRTQQEDSAVYLCASSSQLAGGQFFGPGTRLTVL.

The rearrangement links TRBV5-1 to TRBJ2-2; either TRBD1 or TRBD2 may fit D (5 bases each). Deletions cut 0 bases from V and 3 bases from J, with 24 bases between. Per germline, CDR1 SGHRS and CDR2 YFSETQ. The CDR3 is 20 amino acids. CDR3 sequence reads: CASSLARSSMPGRYTGELFF. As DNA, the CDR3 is TGCGCCAGCAGCTTGGCTCGATCCAGCATGCCGGGACGCTACACCGGGGAGCTGTTTTTT.

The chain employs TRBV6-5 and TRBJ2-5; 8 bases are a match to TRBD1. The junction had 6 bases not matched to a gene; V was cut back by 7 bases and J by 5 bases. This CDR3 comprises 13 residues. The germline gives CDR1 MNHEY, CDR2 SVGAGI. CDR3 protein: CASIRGRVETQYF. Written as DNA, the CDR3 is TGTGCCAGCATCAGGGGGCGGGTGGAGACCCAGTACTTC.

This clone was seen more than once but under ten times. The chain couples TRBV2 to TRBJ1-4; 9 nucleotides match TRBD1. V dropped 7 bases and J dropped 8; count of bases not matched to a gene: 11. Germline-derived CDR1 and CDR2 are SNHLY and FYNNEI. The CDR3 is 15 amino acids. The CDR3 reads CASTFGGTGSEKLFF. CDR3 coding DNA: TGTGCCAGCACATTTGGTGGGACAGGGTCGGAAAAACTGTTTTTT.

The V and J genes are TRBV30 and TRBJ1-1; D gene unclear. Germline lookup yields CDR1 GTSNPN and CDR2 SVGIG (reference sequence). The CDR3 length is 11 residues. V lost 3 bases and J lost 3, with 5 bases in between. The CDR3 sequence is CAWRRDTEAFF. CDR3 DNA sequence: TGTGCCTGGAGAAGGGACACTGAAGCTTTCTTT.

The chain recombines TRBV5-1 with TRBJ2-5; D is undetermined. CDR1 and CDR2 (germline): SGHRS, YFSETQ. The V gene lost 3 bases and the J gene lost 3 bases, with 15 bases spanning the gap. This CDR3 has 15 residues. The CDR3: CASSSTLGSEETQYF. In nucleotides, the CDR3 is TGCGCCAGCAGCTCAACCCTGGGATCAGAAGAGACCCAGTACTTC.

The CDR3 DNA is TGCAGTGCTAGTTGGGGAATGGTGGGAGAGCAGTACTTC. This encodes CSASWGMVGEQYF. The rearrangement uses TRBV20-1 and TRBJ2-7, with D hard to call. The germline V and J ends were trimmed by 3 bases and 7 bases, with 16 bases remaining between them. Germline CDR1 DFQATT, CDR2 SNEGSKA (reference sequence). The CDR3 totals 13 residues.

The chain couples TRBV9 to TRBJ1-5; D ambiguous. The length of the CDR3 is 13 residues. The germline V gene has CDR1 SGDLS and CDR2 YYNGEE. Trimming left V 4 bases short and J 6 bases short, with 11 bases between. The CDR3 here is CASSPGLGQPQHF. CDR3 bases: TGTGCCAGCAGCCCGGGGTTGGGTCAGCCCCAGCATTTT.

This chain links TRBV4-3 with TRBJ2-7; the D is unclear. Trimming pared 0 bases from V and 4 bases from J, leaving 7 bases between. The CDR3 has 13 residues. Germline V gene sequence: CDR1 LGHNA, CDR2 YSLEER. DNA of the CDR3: TGCGCCAGCAGCCAAGAAATCCAGTACGAGCAGTACTTC. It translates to CASSQEIQYEQYF.

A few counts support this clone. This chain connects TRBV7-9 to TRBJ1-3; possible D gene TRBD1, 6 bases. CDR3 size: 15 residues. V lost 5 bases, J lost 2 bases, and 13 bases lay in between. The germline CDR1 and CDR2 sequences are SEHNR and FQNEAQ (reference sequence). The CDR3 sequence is CASSPNTGTGNTIYF. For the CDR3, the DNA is TGTGCCAGCAGCCCGAACACAGGGACTGGAAACACCATATATTTT.

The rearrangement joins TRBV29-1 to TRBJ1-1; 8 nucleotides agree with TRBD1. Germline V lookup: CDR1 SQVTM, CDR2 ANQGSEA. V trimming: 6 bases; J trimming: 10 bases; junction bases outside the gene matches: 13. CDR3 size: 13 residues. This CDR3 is CSVLKTGAGLAFF. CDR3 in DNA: TGCAGCGTCCTTAAGACAGGGGCGGGGTTAGCTTTCTTT.

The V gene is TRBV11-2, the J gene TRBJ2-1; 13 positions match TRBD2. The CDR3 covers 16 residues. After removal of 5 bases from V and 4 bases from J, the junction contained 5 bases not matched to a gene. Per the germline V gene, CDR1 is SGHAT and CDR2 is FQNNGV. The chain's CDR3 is CASSRRLAGGYNEQFF. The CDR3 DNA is TGTGCCAGCAGCCGCAGACTAGCGGGGGGTTACAATGAGCAGTTCTTC.

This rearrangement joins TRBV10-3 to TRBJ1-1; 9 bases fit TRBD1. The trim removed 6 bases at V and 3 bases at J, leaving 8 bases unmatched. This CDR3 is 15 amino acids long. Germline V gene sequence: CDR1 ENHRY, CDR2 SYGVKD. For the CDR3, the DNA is TGTGCCATCAGGGGAGACAGGGGGGCGCACACTGAAGCTTTCTTT. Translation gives CAIRGDRGAHTEAFF.

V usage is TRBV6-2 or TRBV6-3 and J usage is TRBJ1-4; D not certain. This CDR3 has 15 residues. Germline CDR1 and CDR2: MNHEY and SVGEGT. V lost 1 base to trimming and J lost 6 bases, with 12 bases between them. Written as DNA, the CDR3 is TGTGCCAGCAGTTACTTCCCGGGGAGAGATGAAAAACTGTTTTTT. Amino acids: CASSYFPGRDEKLFF.

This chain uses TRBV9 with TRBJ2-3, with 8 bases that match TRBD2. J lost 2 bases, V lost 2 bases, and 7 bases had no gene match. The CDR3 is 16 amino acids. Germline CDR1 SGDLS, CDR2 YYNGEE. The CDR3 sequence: CASSVLAGKNTDTQYF. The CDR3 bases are TGTGCCAGCAGCGTTTTAGCGGGGAAAAACACAGATACGCAGTATTTT.

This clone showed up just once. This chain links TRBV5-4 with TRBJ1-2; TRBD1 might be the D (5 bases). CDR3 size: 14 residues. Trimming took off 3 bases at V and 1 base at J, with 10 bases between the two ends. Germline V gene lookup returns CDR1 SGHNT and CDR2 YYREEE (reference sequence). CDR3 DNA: TGTGCCAGCAGCTCATACAGGATTAACTATGGCTACACCTTC. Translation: CASSSYRINYGYTF.

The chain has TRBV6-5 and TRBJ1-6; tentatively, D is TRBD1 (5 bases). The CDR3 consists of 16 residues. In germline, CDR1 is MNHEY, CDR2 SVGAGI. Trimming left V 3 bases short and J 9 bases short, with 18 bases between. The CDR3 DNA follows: TGTGCCAGCAGTTATTTAGGGGAGGGGAGTACTTCACCCCTCCACTTT. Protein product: CASSYLGEGSTSPLHF.

DNA of the CDR3: TGCGCCAGCAGTGAAATATTGGGGACAGGCTCTGGAAACACCATATATTTT. Amino acids: CASSEILGTGSGNTIYF. This rearrangement joins TRBV10-2 to TRBJ1-3, with 8 bases fitting TRBD1. The V gene end was trimmed by 3 bases and the J gene end by 0 bases; junction bases not matched to a gene: 7. Germline assignment: CDR1 WSHSY and CDR2 SAAADI. The CDR3 is 17 residues long.

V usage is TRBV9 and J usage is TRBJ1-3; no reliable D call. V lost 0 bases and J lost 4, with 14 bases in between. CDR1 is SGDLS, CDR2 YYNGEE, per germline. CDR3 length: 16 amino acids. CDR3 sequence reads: CASSVGSQAAGNTIYF. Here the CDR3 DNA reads TGTGCCAGCAGCGTAGGGTCTCAGGCGGCCGGAAACACCATATATTTT.

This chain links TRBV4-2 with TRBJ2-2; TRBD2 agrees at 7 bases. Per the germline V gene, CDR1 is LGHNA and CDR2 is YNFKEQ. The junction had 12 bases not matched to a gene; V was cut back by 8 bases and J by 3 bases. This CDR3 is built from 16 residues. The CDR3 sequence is CASGITGLRYTGELFF. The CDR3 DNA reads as TGTGCCAGCGGGATAACGGGACTACGATACACCGGGGAGCTGTTTTTT.

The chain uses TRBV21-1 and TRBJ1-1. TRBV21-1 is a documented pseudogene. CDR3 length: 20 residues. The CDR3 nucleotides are TGTGCCAGCAGCCCTCAAGGGAGAGGGACGAACCCACCTATGAACACTGAAGCTTTCTTT. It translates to CASSPQGRGTNPPMNTEAFF.

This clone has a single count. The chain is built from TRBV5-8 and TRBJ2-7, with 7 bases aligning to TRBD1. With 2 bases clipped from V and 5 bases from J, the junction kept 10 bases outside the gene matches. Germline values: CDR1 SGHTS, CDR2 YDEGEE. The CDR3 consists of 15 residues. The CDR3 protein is CASSFGAGGMNEQYF. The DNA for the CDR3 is TGTGCCAGCAGCTTCGGGGCAGGGGGTATGAACGAGCAGTACTTC. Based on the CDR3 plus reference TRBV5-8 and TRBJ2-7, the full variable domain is EAGVTQSPTHLIKTRGQQATLRCSPISGHTSVYWYQQALGLGLQFLLWYDEGEERNRGNFPPRFSGRQFPNYSSELNVNALELEDSALYLCASSFGAGGMNEQYFGPGTRLTVT.